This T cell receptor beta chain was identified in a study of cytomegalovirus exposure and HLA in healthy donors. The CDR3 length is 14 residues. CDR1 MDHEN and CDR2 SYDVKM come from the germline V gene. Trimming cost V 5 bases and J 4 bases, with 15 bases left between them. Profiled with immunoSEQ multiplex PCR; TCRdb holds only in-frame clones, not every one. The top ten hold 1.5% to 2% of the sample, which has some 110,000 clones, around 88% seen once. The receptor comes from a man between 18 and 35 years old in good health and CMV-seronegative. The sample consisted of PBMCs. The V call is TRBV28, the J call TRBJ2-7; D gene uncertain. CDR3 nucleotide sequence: TGTGCCAGCAGTCAGGCCCTGGGCAGGTACGAGCAGTACTTC. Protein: CASSQALGRYEQYF.